These 2 T cell receptor beta chains share one sample of origin, sequenced in a study of T-cell reconstitution after alpha-beta-depleted transplantation in children. Unique molecular identifiers were incorporated during preparation of the TCRbeta library. TCRdb recomputed calls from the PCR reads with MiXCR, one row per CDR3 protein. The sample holds about 580,000 distinct CDR3 sequences, 27% seen once. Sequenced material: PBMCs, taken before TCRalphabeta/CD19-depleted stem cell transplant. The receptors were gathered from a boy younger than two with Wiskott-Aldrich syndrome, due to receive a stem cell transplant.

Only a few counts were recorded for this clonotype. This chain uses TRBV5-5 with TRBJ2-1; D is ambiguous. CDR1 and CDR2 (germline): SGHKS, YYEKEE (reference sequence). The CDR3 has 15 amino acids. Trimming shortened V by 4 bases and J by 2 bases, and 13 bases separated the two germline ends. This chain's CDR3 is CASSDGLGTYNEQFF. The CDR3 bases are TGTGCCAGCAGCGACGGATTGGGGACCTACAATGAGCAGTTCTTC.

Ten or more counts support this clonotype. Sequence at one end of the junction differs from germline and may be a read error. This sequence joins TRBV5-1 and TRBJ2-3; D remains unclear. The length of the CDR3 is 12 residues. Germline loops: CDR1 SGHRS, CDR2 YFSETQ. DNA of the CDR3: TGTGCCAGCAGCTTAGTCACAGATACGCAGTATTTT. Protein product: CASSLVTDTQYF.